These 32 T cell receptor beta chains were sequenced from one sample in a study of blood T cell repertoires in COVID-19. The data were produced by immunoSEQ multiplex PCR, yet TCRdb's version contains in-frame clones alone and is incomplete. The top ten hold around 3.4% of the sample, which has fewer than 400,000 clones, around 84% seen once. The sequenced sample consisted of peripheral blood. The receptors shown here come from a woman aged 18-30 years with acute or convalescent COVID-19.

The chain employs TRBV3-1 (or the pseudogene TRBV3-2) and TRBJ1-2; possible D gene TRBD1, 6 bases. V was trimmed by 0 bases and J by 0 bases, leaving 20 bases between them. The CDR3 is 19 residues long. Germline-derived CDR1 and CDR2 are LGHDT and YNNKEL (reference sequence). CDR3 bases: TGTGCCAGCAGCCAAGATGACCCGCTCTTGGGACACACTAACTATGGCTACACCTTC. Translated, it gives CASSQDDPLLGHTNYGYTF.

V is TRBV10-1 and J is TRBJ2-3; D not resolved. The length of the CDR3 is 12 residues. With 6 bases removed from V and 2 bases from J, the gap between germline ends came to 6 bases. Germline CDR1 reads WNHNN; CDR2 reads SYGVQD (reference sequence). The CDR3: CASSPITDTQYF. CDR3 sequence (DNA): TGCGCCAGCAGCCCAATCACAGATACGCAGTATTTT.

The chain combines TRBV6-1 with TRBJ1-2; D unclear. The CDR3 runs to 13 residues. The germline gives CDR1 MNHNS, CDR2 SASEGT. The V and J ends lost 3 bases and 8 bases respectively, with 13 bases between them. For the CDR3, the DNA is TGTGCCAGCAGTGACGAGGCCAACCGGGGCTACACCTTC. Residues: CASSDEANRGYTF.

There are many counts of this clone. The chain uses TRBV7-3 and TRBJ2-6; TRBD2 is a possible D gene (5 bases). Germline CDR1 and CDR2: SGHTA and FQGTGA. This CDR3 region has 16 residues. V gave up 1 base and J gave up 2 bases, with 9 bases separating them. CDR3 sequence (DNA): TGTGCCAGCAGCTTAAGTGCCGGGGCTGGGGCCAACGTCCTGACTTTC. This codes for CASSLSAGAGANVLTF.

This clone was detected a few times. In DNA, the CDR3 is TGTGCCAGCAGCTCAGGGGTGTCTAATGAAAAACTGTTTTTT. It codes for CASSSGVSNEKLFF. V and J are TRBV11-2 and TRBJ1-4, with TRBD1 as a possible D gene (6 bases). This CDR3 is built from 14 residues. The ends were cut back, 4 bases at V and 3 bases at J, with 9 bases in the middle. Germline lookup yields CDR1 SGHAT and CDR2 FQNNGV. The full variable domain, rest sourced from reference TRBV11-2 and TRBJ1-4, is EAGVAQSPRYKIIEKRQSVAFWCNPISGHATLYWYQQILGQGPKLLIQFQNNGVVDDSQLPKDRFSAERLKGVDSTLKIQPAKLEDSAVYLCASSSGVSNEKLFFGSGTQLSVL.

In this sample, this clone turned up a few times. The chain uses TRBV30 and TRBJ2-7; 11 bases align to TRBD1. This CDR3 spans 14 amino acids. Germline-derived CDR1 and CDR2 are GTSNPN and SVGIG (reference sequence). V lost 1 base, J lost 5 bases, and 4 bases stayed unmatched. This CDR3 reads CAWSAGTGGDEQYF. The CDR3, as DNA: TGTGCCTGGAGTGCCGGGACAGGGGGTGACGAGCAGTACTTC.

As for this clone: One end of the junction varies from germline; a read error may be responsible. The rearrangement links TRBV10-3 to TRBJ1-2; 9 bases are shared with TRBD1. Germline V gene data show CDR1 as ENHRY and CDR2 as SYGVKD. This CDR3 is 12 amino acids long. The CDR3 sequence is CATDRGAYGHTF. The CDR3 nucleotides are TGTGCCACAGACAGGGGGGCCTATGGCCACACCTTC.

This sequence joins TRBV6-1 and TRBJ2-2, with 10 bases that match TRBD2. The CDR3 covers 15 residues. Germline V gene lookup returns CDR1 MNHNS and CDR2 SASEGT. The V segment lost 2 bases and the J segment 6 bases; nucleotides outside the gene matches: 3. The CDR3, as DNA: TGTGCCAGCAGTGAACTAGCGGGAGTCGCCGGGGAGCTGTTTTTT. The encoded protein is CASSELAGVAGELFF.

The chain employs TRBV6-5 and TRBJ2-1; 9 nucleotides line up with TRBD1. CDR1 MNHEY and CDR2 SVGAGI come from the germline V gene. The CDR3 spans 15 residues. The V and J ends lost 5 bases and 9 bases, in that order; junction bases with no gene match: 11. CDR3 bases: TGTGCCAGCAGTCCCCCGGGACAGGGAGGCGGTGAGCAGTTCTTC. Its translation: CASSPPGQGGGEQFF.

The chain carries TRBV5-1 and TRBJ1-2, with TRBD1 as a possible D gene (5 bases). With 4 bases removed from V and 2 bases from J, the gap between germline ends came to 12 bases. CDR1 is SGHRS and CDR2 is YFSETQ in the germline V gene. This CDR3 region has 14 residues. This chain's CDR3 is CASSREQANYGYTF. CDR3 in DNA: TGCGCCAGCAGCAGAGAACAGGCGAACTATGGCTACACCTTC.

This chain connects TRBV5-4 to TRBJ1-2; D is undetermined. Trimming pared 1 base from V and 8 bases from J, leaving 12 bases between. CDR3 length equals 13 residues. Germline assignment: CDR1 SGHNT and CDR2 YYREEE (reference sequence). The CDR3 coding sequence is TGTGCCAGCAGCTTGCGTCAGGCTGGCGGCTACACCTTC. It is translated as CASSLRQAGGYTF.

The rearrangement links TRBV19 to TRBJ1-6; TRBD1 is a possible D gene (5 bases). The ends were cut back, 3 bases at V and 0 bases at J, with 15 bases in the middle. CDR1 and CDR2 (germline): LNHDA, SQIVND (reference sequence). The CDR3 runs 18 residues. The CDR3 sequence: CASSMGQGGVSYNSPLHF. In DNA form, the CDR3 reads TGTGCCAGTAGTATGGGGCAGGGAGGAGTCTCCTATAATTCACCCCTCCACTTT.

J is TRBJ2-3 and V is TRBV7-2; 10 bases fit TRBD2. Germline V CDR1 and CDR2: SGHTA, FQGNSA. V shed 2 bases, J shed 6 bases, and the junction held 8 bases outside the gene matches. The CDR3 runs to 16 residues. CDR3 coding DNA: TGTGCCAGCAGCTTAATTAGCGGGGGGCTCGAGGATACGCAGTATTTT. Protein sequence: CASSLISGGLEDTQYF.

This clone was counted a single time. The chain employs TRBV7-3 and TRBJ2-3, with D uncertain. The CDR3 length is 13 residues. Germline V gives CDR1 SGHTA, CDR2 FQGTGA. The V end lost 5 bases, the J end lost 5 bases, and 11 bases lay between the germline ends. CDR3 nucleotide sequence: TGTGCCAGCAGCCCAGGTTTGGGAGATACGCAGTATTTT. Its protein product is CASSPGLGDTQYF.

The rearrangement links TRBV5-1 to TRBJ2-5, with 7 bases matching TRBD2. Trimming cost V 4 bases and J 4 bases; bases outside gene matches: 13. Germline V gives CDR1 SGHRS, CDR2 YFSETQ. The CDR3 sequence is 16 residues long. The CDR3 bases are TGCGCCAGCAGCCCGGGGAGTCGGGGGGAGGGAGAGACCCAGTACTTC. Protein: CASSPGSRGEGETQYF.

V gene TRBV25-1 combines with J gene TRBJ1-1; D remains ambiguous. Looked up from germline, CDR1 is MGHDK and CDR2 is SYGVNS. CDR3 size: 12 residues. V was shortened by 7 bases and J by 4 bases, with 10 bases between the two germline ends. The CDR3 protein is CASTNGRTEAFF. For the CDR3, the DNA is TGTGCCAGCACCAACGGTCGCACTGAAGCTTTCTTT.

This chain connects TRBV19 to TRBJ2-7, with a weak D call TRBD2 (5 bases). V lost 8 bases and J lost 4, with 27 bases in between. The CDR3 spans 17 residues. Germline values: CDR1 LNHDA, CDR2 SQIVND (reference sequence). This CDR3 reads CASPTLEANPTLYEQYF. CDR3 nucleotides: TGTGCCAGTCCAACCTTGGAGGCCAACCCGACCCTTTACGAGCAGTACTTC.

This sequence joins TRBV19 and TRBJ2-7, with TRBD1 as a possible D gene (6 bases). The CDR3 runs to 14 residues. The germline V gene has CDR1 LNHDA and CDR2 SQIVND (reference sequence). V was clipped by 6 bases and J by 3 bases, with 15 bases between them. CDR3 in amino acids: CASSPPGHLYEQYF. The CDR3 region has the DNA TGTGCCAGTAGCCCTCCGGGACACCTCTACGAGCAGTACTTC.

This clone has ten or more counts. Other nucleotide sequences in the sample specify the same CDR3. J is TRBJ1-1 and V is TRBV7-9; D unresolved. Per the germline V gene, CDR1 is SEHNR and CDR2 is FQNEAQ (reference sequence). The CDR3 runs 13 residues. Trimming removed 1 base from V and 0 bases from J, with 3 bases in between. CDR3 region: CASSLDMNTEAFF. The CDR3 DNA is TGTGCCAGCAGCTTAGATATGAACACTGAAGCTTTCTTT.

This sequence joins TRBV5-6 and TRBJ2-7; 11 nucleotides line up with TRBD2. The CDR3 runs 16 residues. V lost 4 bases and J lost 0; bases outside the gene matches: 6. Germline CDR1 is SGHDT and CDR2 is YYEEEE. DNA of the CDR3: TGTGCCAGCAGCCTAATGACTAGCGGGACCTCCTACGAGCAGTACTTC. It translates to CASSLMTSGTSYEQYF.

DNA for the CDR3: TGTGCCTGGAGTGTGCAGCTGTCGCGGCCCCTCCACTTT. It is translated as CAWSVQLSRPLHF. The chain employs TRBV30 and TRBJ1-6; D gene uncertain. The germline CDR1 and CDR2 sequences are GTSNPN and SVGIG (reference sequence). CDR3 length equals 13 residues. Trimming removed 0 bases from V and 13 bases from J, with 13 bases in between.

This clone was detected a few times. The chain is built from TRBV28 and TRBJ2-7, with 8 bases identical to TRBD1. With V trimmed by 1 base and J by 7 bases, 6 bases remained unmatched. There are 14 residues in the CDR3. Per germline, CDR1 MDHEN and CDR2 SYDVKM. This CDR3 reads CASSLFQGAGEQYF. The CDR3 coding sequence is TGTGCCAGCAGTTTATTCCAGGGGGCGGGTGAGCAGTACTTC.

This clone was seen only once. The genes are TRBV11-2 and TRBJ2-4; no clear D gene. The germline gives CDR1 SGHAT, CDR2 FQNNGV. V dropped 3 bases and J dropped 12 bases, with 9 bases sitting between them. The CDR3 totals 11 residues. CDR3 sequence reads: CASSLTEAQYF. The CDR3, as DNA: TGTGCCAGCAGCTTGACCGAGGCTCAGTACTTC.

This clone was counted between two and nine times. This rearrangement joins TRBV10-3 to TRBJ2-7; possible D gene TRBD2, 5 bases. Germline assignment: CDR1 ENHRY and CDR2 SYGVKD. The V end lost 3 bases, the J end lost 5 bases, and 20 bases lay between the germline ends. The CDR3 length is 16 residues. The CDR3 reads CAISDMLLGSSNEQYF. Written as DNA, the CDR3 is TGTGCCATCAGTGACATGCTTTTGGGGAGTTCCAACGAGCAGTACTTC.

This clone was observed a handful of times. The gene calls are TRBV10-2 and TRBJ1-5; a weak D match, TRBD1 (5 bases). Per the germline V gene, CDR1 is WSHSY and CDR2 is SAAADI. Trimming removed 2 bases at V and 4 bases at J, with 9 bases between. CDR3 length equals 14 residues. CDR3 sequence (DNA): TGCGCCAGCAGTGAGGGTCGGACAAATCAGCCCCAGCATTTT. It is translated as CASSEGRTNQPQHF.

This clone was detected only a few times. This sequence joins TRBV18 and TRBJ1-2, with 7 bases aligning to TRBD1. J gave up 2 bases and V 1 base, and 16 bases lay outside the gene matches. The CDR3 is 19 amino acids. The germline CDR1 and CDR2 sequences are KGHSH and LQKENI. The CDR3 nucleotides are TGTGCCAGCTCACCACTACACAGGGGAGGATTTATCCCCAACTATGGCTACACCTTC. Translation: CASSPLHRGGFIPNYGYTF.

Note on this clone: Other DNA sequences in this sample translate to the same CDR3. The chain has TRBV20-1 and TRBJ2-7; D is perhaps TRBD1 (5 bases). The V end was cut by 3 bases, the J end by 3 bases, with 6 bases between. The germline V gene has CDR1 DFQATT and CDR2 SNEGSKA (reference sequence). This CDR3 comprises 11 residues. This CDR3 is CSARQGYEQYF. The CDR3 nucleotides are TGCAGTGCTAGGCAGGGCTACGAGCAGTACTTC.

The chain couples TRBV6-4 to TRBJ2-2; 7 bases fit TRBD2. CDR1 and CDR2 (germline): MRHNA, SNTAGT. The V and J ends lost 8 bases and 2 bases, in that order; junction bases with no gene match: 5. The CDR3 contains 14 residues. CDR3 nucleotide sequence: TGTGCCAGCGCGAGCGGGATTAACACCGGGGAGCTGTTTTTT. This codes for CASASGINTGELFF.

The sample holds one count of this clone. The same CDR3 is also encoded by other DNA sequences in this sample. The V call is TRBV2, the J call TRBJ1-5; 12 nucleotides match TRBD1. V was clipped by 6 bases and J by 7 bases; unmatched bases: 4. This CDR3 has 14 amino acids. Germline CDR1 SNHLY, CDR2 FYNNEI. The CDR3 bases are TGTGCCAGCAGCGGGACAGGGGGCGGACAGCCCCAGCATTTT. Residues: CASSGTGGGQPQHF.

The V call is TRBV10-1, the J call TRBJ2-3; D is possibly TRBD1 (5 bases). CDR3 length: 11 amino acids. V lost 6 bases to trimming and J lost 9 bases, with 10 bases between them. Germline V gives CDR1 WNHNN, CDR2 SYGVQD (reference sequence). The CDR3 bases are TGCGCCAGCAGCCAGGGTGGGACGCAGTATTTT. This encodes CASSQGGTQYF.

This clone is a singleton in its sample. The chain recombines TRBV14 with TRBJ1-2, with TRBD1 as a possible D gene (5 bases). Germline CDR1 and CDR2: SGHDN and FVKESK. This CDR3 comprises 13 residues. Deletions cut 3 bases from V and 2 bases from J, with 7 bases between. In DNA, the CDR3 is TGTGCCAGCAGCCAGGGGGGAAACTATGGCTACACCTTC. Translating gives CASSQGGNYGYTF.

This chain connects TRBV4-1 to TRBJ1-2; D ambiguous. Per germline, CDR1 MGHRA and CDR2 YSYEKL. Trimming left V 3 bases short and J 8 bases short, with 16 bases between. The CDR3 contains 14 residues. The CDR3 here is CASSQEGSTIGYTF. The CDR3 region has the DNA TGCGCCAGCAGCCAGGAGGGATCAACGATCGGCTACACCTTC.